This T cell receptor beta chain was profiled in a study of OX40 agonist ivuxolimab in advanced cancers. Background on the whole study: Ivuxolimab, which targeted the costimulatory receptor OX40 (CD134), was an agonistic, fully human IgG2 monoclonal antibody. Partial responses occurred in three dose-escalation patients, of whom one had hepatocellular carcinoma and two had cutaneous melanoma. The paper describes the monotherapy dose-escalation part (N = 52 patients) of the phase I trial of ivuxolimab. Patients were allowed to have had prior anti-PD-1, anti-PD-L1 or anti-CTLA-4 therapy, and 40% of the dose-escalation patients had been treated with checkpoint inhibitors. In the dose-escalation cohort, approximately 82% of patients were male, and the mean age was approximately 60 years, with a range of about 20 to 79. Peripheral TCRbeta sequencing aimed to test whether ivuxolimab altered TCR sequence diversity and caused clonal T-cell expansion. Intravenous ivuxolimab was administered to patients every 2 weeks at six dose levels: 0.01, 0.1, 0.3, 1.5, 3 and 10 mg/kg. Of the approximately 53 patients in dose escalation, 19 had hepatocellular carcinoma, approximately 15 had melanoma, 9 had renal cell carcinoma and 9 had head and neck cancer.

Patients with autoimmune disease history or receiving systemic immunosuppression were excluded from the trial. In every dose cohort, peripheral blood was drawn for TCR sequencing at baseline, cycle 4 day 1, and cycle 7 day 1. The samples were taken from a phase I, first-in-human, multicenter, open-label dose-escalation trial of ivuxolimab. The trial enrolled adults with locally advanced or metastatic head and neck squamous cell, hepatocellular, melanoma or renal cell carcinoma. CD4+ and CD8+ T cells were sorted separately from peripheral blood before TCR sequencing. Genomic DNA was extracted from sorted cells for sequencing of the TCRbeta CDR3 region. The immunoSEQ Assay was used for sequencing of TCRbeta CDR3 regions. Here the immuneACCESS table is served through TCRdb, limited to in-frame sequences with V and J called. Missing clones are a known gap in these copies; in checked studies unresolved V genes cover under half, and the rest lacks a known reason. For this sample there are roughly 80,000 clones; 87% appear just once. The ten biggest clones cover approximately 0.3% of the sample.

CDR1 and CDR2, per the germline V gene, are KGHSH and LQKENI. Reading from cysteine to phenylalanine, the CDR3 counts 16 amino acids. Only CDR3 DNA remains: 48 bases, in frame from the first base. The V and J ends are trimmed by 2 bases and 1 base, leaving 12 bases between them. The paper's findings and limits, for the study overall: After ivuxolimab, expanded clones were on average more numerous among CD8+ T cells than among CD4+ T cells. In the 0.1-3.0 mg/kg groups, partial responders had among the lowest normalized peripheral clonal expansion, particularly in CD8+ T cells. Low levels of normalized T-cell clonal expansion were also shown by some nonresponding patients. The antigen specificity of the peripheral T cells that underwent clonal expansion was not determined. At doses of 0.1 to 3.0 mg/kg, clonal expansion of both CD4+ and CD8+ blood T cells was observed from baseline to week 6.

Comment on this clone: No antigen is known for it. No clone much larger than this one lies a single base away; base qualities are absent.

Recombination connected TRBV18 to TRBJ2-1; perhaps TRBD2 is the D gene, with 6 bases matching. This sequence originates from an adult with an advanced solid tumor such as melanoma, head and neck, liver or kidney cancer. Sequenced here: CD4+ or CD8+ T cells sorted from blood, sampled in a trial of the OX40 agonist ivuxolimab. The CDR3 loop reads CASSPYGGLSYNEQFF. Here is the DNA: TGTGCCAGCTCACCATATGGGGGGTTATCCTACAATGAGCAGTTCTTC. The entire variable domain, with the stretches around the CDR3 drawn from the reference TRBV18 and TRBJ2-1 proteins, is NAGVMQNPRHLVRRRGQEARLRCSPMKGHSHVYWYRQLPEEGLKFMVYLQKENIIDESGMPKERFSAEFPKEGPSILRIQQVVRGDSAAYFCASSPYGGLSYNEQFFGPGTRLTVL.